The T cell receptor beta chain under discussion was sequenced for a study of T cell responses to AZD1222 COVID-19 vaccine. In regard to this clone: Its antigen is unknown.

Study-level points and caveats: Among the donors, most were white British and more were female, and clonal diversity was possibly underestimated. Recipients of two AZD1222 doses showed rising Spike-specific TCR breadth and depth. Of spike-specific TCRs, nearly half reportedly target regions left unmutated in variants.

The method was immunoSEQ multiplex PCR; TCRdb's version includes in-frame clones alone and lacks a portion of them. Counted here are some 150,000 clones, around nine tenths occurring once; the ten biggest clones make up about 3%. The CDR3 spans 16 residues. Per the germline V gene, CDR1 is SGHVS and CDR2 is FQNEAQ. V was pared by 6 bases and J by 4 bases, with 11 bases of the junction left unmatched. Material: peripheral blood, obtained on day 0 of MenACWY control vaccination. The receptor was derived from an adult in good health. The chain combines TRBV7-8 with TRBJ2-7, with 11 bases matching TRBD2. The CDR3 is CASSYARLAGKYEQYF. Here the CDR3 DNA reads TGTGCCAGCAGTTATGCCAGACTAGCGGGAAAATACGAGCAGTACTTC.